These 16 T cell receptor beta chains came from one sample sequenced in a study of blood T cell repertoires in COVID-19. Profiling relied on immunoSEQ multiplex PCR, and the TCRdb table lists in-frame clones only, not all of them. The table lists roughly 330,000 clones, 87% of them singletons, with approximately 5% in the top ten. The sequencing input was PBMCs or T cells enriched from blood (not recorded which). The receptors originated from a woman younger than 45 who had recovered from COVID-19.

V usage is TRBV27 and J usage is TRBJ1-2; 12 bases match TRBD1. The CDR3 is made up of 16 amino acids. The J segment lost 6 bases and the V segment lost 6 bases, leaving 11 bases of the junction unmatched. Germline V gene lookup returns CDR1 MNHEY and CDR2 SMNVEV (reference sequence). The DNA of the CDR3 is TGTGCCAGCAGCCCTACCGGGACAGGGGGCTGGGATGGCTACACCTTC. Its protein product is CASSPTGTGGWDGYTF.

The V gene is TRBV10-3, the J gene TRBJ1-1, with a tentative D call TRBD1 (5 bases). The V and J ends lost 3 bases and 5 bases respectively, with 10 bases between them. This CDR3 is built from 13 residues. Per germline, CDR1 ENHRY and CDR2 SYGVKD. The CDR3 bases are TGTGCCATCAGTGACGGGGGGAGGACTGAAGCTTTCTTT. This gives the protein CAISDGGRTEAFF.

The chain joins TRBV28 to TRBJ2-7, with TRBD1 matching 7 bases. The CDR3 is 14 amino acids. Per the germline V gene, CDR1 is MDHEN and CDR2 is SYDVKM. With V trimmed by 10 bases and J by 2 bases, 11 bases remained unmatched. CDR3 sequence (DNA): TGTGCCATCCGAGCCGGGACAGAGGCCTACGAGCAGTACTTC. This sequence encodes CAIRAGTEAYEQYF.

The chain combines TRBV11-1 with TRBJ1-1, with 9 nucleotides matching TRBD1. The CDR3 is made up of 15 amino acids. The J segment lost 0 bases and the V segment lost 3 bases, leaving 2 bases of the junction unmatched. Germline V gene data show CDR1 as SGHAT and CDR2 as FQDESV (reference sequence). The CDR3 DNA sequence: TGTGCCAGCAGCTTGGGACAGGGCCTGAACACTGAAGCTTTCTTT. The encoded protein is CASSLGQGLNTEAFF. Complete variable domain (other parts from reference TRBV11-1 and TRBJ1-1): EAEVAQSPRYKITEKSQAVAFWCDPISGHATLYWYRQILGQGPELLVQFQDESVVDDSQLPKDRFSAERLKGVDSTLKIQPAELGDSAMYLCASSLGQGLNTEAFFGQGTRLTVV.

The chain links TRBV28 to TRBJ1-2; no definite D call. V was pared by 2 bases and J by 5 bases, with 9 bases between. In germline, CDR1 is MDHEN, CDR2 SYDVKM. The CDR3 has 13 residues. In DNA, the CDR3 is TGTGCCAGCAGTTTACTCGGCGGTTATGGCTACACCTTC. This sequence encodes CASSLLGGYGYTF.

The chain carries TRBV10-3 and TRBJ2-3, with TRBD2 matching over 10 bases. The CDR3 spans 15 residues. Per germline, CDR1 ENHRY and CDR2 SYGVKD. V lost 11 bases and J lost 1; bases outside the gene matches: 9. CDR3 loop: CAACQRGGGTDTQYF. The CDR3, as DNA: TGTGCCGCCTGCCAGCGGGGGGGAGGCACAGATACGCAGTATTTT.

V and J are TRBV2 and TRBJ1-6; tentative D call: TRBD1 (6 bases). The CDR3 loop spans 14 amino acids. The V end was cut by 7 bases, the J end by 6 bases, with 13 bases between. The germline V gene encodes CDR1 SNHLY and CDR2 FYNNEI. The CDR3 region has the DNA TGTGCCAGCAACCGGGACAAGTCTAATTCACCCCTCCACTTT. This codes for CASNRDKSNSPLHF. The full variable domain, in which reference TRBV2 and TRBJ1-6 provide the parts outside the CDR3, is EPEVTQTPSHQVTQMGQEVILRCVPISNHLYFYWYRQILGQKVEFLVSFYNNEISEKSEIFDDQFSVERPDGSNFTLKIRSTKLEDSAMYFCASNRDKSNSPLHFGNGTRLTVT.

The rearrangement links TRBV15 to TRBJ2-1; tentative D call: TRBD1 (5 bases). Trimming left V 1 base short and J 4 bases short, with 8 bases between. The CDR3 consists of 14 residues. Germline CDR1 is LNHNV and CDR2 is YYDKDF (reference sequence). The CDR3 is CATSRVGDYNEQFF. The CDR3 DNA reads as TGTGCCACCAGCAGAGTAGGGGATTACAATGAGCAGTTCTTC. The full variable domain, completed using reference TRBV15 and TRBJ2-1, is DAMVIQNPRYQVTQFGKPVTLSCSQTLNHNVMYWYQQKSSQAPKLLFHYYDKDFNNEADTPDNFQSRRPNTSFCFLDIRSPGLGDTAMYLCATSRVGDYNEQFFGPGTRLTVL.

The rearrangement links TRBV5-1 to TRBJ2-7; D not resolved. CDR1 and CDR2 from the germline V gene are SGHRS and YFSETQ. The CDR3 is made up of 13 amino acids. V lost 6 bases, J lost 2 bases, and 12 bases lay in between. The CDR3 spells CASTVGSAYEQYF. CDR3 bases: TGCGCCAGCACCGTCGGGTCCGCCTACGAGCAGTACTTC. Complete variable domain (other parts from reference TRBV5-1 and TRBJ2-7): KAGVTQTPRYLIKTRGQQVTLSCSPISGHRSVSWYQQTPGQGLQFLFEYFSETQRNKGNFPGRFSGRQFSNSRSEMNVSTLELGDSALYLCASTVGSAYEQYFGPGTRLTVT.

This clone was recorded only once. CDR3 in DNA: TGTGCCAGCAGTTGGACTAGCGGGAAAAACGGGGATGAGCAGTTCTTC. Translating it yields CASSWTSGKNGDEQFF. The chain combines TRBV2 with TRBJ2-1; 12 bases are shared with TRBD2. The J segment lost 8 bases and the V segment lost 5 bases, leaving 10 bases of the junction unmatched. The CDR3 is 16 residues long. Germline V gene lookup returns CDR1 SNHLY and CDR2 FYNNEI.

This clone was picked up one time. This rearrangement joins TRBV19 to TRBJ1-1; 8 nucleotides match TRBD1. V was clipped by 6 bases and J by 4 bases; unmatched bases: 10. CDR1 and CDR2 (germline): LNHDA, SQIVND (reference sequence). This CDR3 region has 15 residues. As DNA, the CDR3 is TGTGCCAGTAGGCCGGGACAGGAAACTTTCACTGAAGCTTTCTTT. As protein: CASRPGQETFTEAFF.

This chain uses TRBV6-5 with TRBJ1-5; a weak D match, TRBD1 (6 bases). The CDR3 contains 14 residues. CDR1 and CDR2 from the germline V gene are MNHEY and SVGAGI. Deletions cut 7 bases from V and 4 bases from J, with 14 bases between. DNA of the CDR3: TGTGCCAGCACCGAGACAGGACCTAATCAGCCCCAGCATTTT. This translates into CASTETGPNQPQHF.

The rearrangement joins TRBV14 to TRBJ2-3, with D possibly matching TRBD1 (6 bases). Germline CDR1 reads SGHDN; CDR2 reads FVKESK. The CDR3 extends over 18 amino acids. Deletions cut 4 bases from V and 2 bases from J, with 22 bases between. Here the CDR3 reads CASSPKGRGPHFTDTQYF. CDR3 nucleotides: TGTGCCAGCAGCCCTAAGGGCAGGGGTCCACATTTCACAGATACGCAGTATTTT.

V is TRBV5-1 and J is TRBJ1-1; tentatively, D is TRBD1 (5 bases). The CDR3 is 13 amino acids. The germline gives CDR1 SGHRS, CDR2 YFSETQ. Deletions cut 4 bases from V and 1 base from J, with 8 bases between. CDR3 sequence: CASSDDRNTEAFF. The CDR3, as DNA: TGCGCCAGCAGCGATGACAGGAACACTGAAGCTTTCTTT.

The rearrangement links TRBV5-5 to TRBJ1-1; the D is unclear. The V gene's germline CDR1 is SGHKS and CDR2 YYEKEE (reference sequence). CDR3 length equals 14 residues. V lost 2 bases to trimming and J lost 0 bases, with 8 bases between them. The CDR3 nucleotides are TGTGCCAGCAGCTTCCGAAGCATGAACACTGAAGCTTTCTTT. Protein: CASSFRSMNTEAFF.

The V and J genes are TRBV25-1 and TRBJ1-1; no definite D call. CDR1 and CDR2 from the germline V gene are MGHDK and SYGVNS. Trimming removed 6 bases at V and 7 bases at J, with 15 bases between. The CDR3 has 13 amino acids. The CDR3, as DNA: TGTGCCAGCAGGGGCGGGGTTGGTGGTGAAGCTTTCTTT. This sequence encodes CASRGGVGGEAFF. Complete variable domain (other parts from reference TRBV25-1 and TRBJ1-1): EADIYQTPRYLVIGTGKKITLECSQTMGHDKMYWYQQDPGMELHLIHYSYGVNSTEKGDLSSESTVSRIRTEHFPLTLESARPSHTSQYLCASRGGVGGEAFFGQGTRLTVV.